These 21 T cell receptor beta chains originate from one sample sequenced in a study of blood T cell repertoires in COVID-19 (dated by TCRdb to the early 2020s). Libraries were built with the immunoSEQ multiplex PCR assay. TCRdb's version of the immuneACCESS table is confined to in-frame rearrangements and falls short of the full clone set. An unresolved V gene accounts for under half of the shortfall where checked; the remainder is of unknown origin. Here the sample has under 250,000 clones; about 80% occur a single time. The ten largest clones capture 2.3% of the sample. The sequencing sample was made of peripheral blood. The receptors come from a woman aged 60-75 years with acute or convalescent COVID-19.

V is TRBV6-5 and J is TRBJ1-3; TRBD1 aligns across 7 bases. CDR1 and CDR2 from the germline V gene are MNHEY and SVGAGI. V shed 6 bases and J 0 bases; nucleotides not matched to a gene: 5. This CDR3 is built from 15 residues. CDR3 loop: CASSSTGFSGNTIYF. The DNA for the CDR3 is TGTGCCAGCAGCTCGACAGGGTTCTCTGGAAACACCATATATTTT.

The CDR3: CASSRGQDNGYTF. CDR3 sequence (DNA): TGTGCCAGCAGCAGGGGGCAGGATAATGGCTACACCTTC. The chain couples TRBV6-5 to TRBJ1-2; TRBD1 aligns across 8 bases. The germline gives CDR1 MNHEY, CDR2 SVGAGI. The CDR3 has 13 residues. With V trimmed by 6 bases and J by 6 bases, 6 bases remained unmatched.

The chain uses TRBV5-1 and TRBJ2-5, with TRBD2 identical over 7 bases. The junction had 9 bases not matched to a gene; V was cut back by 2 bases and J by 5 bases. The CDR3 is 15 residues long. The V gene's germline CDR1 is SGHRS and CDR2 YFSETQ. The CDR3 nucleotides are TGCGCCAGCAGCTTACGGGATCACGGGAGGGAGACCCAGTACTTC. Its translation is CASSLRDHGRETQYF.

V and J are TRBV19 and TRBJ2-2, with 7 bases identical to TRBD1. CDR1 is LNHDA and CDR2 is SQIVND in the germline V gene (reference sequence). The junction had 10 bases not matched to a gene; V was cut back by 8 bases and J by 1 base. CDR3 size: 16 residues. This CDR3 reads CASSPDRAVNTGELFF. CDR3 coding DNA: TGTGCCAGTTCCCCCGACAGGGCCGTGAACACCGGGGAGCTGTTTTTT.

This clone was picked up a small number of times. The CDR3 coding sequence is TGTGCCAGCAGTCCTTTAGAGCAGCCCCAGCATTTT. This gives the protein CASSPLEQPQHF. The chain uses TRBV5-8 and TRBJ1-5; the D is unclear. Germline assignment: CDR1 SGHTS and CDR2 YDEGEE. Trimming cost V 5 bases and J 7 bases, with 10 bases left between them. The length of the CDR3 is 12 residues.

The chain joins TRBV5-4 to TRBJ1-5; TRBD1 agrees at 8 bases. CDR3 size: 14 residues. Germline V gene data show CDR1 as SGHNT and CDR2 as YYREEE (reference sequence). After removal of 0 bases from V and 5 bases from J, the junction contained 1 base not matched to a gene. The DNA for the CDR3 is TGTGCCAGCAGCTTGGCAGGGGGCGATCAGCCCCAGCATTTT. This sequence encodes CASSLAGGDQPQHF.

This clone showed up just a few times. The gene calls are TRBV5-5 and TRBJ1-1; tentatively, D is TRBD1 (6 bases). This CDR3 region has 14 residues. CDR1 is SGHKS and CDR2 is YYEKEE in the germline V gene (reference sequence). The ends were cut back, 4 bases at V and 1 base at J, with 11 bases in the middle. CDR3 nucleotides: TGTGCCAGCAGCCGAACCAGGGGGAACACTGAAGCTTTCTTT. Protein: CASSRTRGNTEAFF.

The chain uses TRBV4-2 and TRBJ1-1; 9 nucleotides align to TRBD1. Unmatched junction bases numbered 3, after V lost 1 base and J lost 3 bases. The V gene's germline CDR1 is LGHNA and CDR2 YNFKEQ. The length of the CDR3 is 15 residues. The CDR3 DNA is TGTGCCAGCAGCCAAGGGGACAGGGCTTACACTGAAGCTTTCTTT. Residues: CASSQGDRAYTEAFF.

This clone was observed a handful of times. The chain employs TRBV4-3 and TRBJ1-2, with TRBD1 matching 7 bases. The J segment lost 4 bases and the V segment lost 8 bases, leaving 10 bases of the junction unmatched. CDR1 and CDR2 (germline): LGHNA, YSLEER. The CDR3 has 14 amino acids. The CDR3 here is CASGDRGGLYGYTF. CDR3 sequence (DNA): TGCGCCAGCGGGGACCGAGGGGGCCTCTATGGCTACACCTTC.

The chain couples TRBV30 to TRBJ2-1; 11 nucleotides match TRBD2. The CDR3 extends over 18 amino acids. Trimming cost V 4 bases and J 0 bases; bases outside gene matches: 11. The germline CDR1 and CDR2 sequences are GTSNPN and SVGIG (reference sequence). In DNA form, the CDR3 reads TGTGCCTGGACTCACCGTAGACTAGCGGGGACCTCCTACAATGAGCAGTTCTTC. Translated: CAWTHRRLAGTSYNEQFF.

The CDR3 sequence: CASRVSGGGNYGYTF. CDR3 DNA: TGTGCCAGCAGAGTCTCTGGGGGGGGCAACTATGGCTACACCTTC. The chain links TRBV28 to TRBJ1-2; perhaps TRBD1 as D (6 bases). The CDR3 is 15 residues long. CDR1 and CDR2 from the germline V gene are MDHEN and SYDVKM. Trimming cost V 6 bases and J 2 bases, with 16 bases left between them.

This clone was detected once. This sequence joins TRBV10-3 and TRBJ1-1, with 8 bases lining up with TRBD1. J lost 5 bases, V lost 0 bases, and 5 bases had no gene match. Germline V lookup: CDR1 ENHRY, CDR2 SYGVKD. The CDR3 runs to 15 residues. CDR3 in DNA: TGTGCCATCAGTGAGTCGGGTCGGACAGGGACTGAAGCTTTCTTT. Amino acid sequence: CAISESGRTGTEAFF.

The V and J genes are TRBV5-1 and TRBJ2-7; a possible D gene is TRBD2 (6 bases). CDR1 SGHRS and CDR2 YFSETQ come from the germline V gene. Trimming pared 2 bases from V and 4 bases from J, leaving 10 bases between. The length of the CDR3 is 13 residues. CDR3: CASSFQEGYEQYF. The CDR3 bases are TGCGCCAGCAGCTTCCAGGAGGGTTACGAGCAGTACTTC.

V usage is TRBV9 and J usage is TRBJ1-6, with D maybe TRBD1 (6 bases). CDR3 length: 15 amino acids. With 0 bases removed from V and 6 bases from J, the gap between germline ends came to 10 bases. Germline V CDR1 and CDR2: SGDLS, YYNGEE. CDR3 region: CASSVAPGVNSPLHF. CDR3 in DNA: TGTGCCAGCAGCGTAGCGCCAGGGGTTAATTCACCCCTCCACTTT.

The rearrangement uses TRBV19 and TRBJ2-2; TRBD1 agrees at 8 bases. The junction had 3 bases not matched to a gene; V was cut back by 5 bases and J by 1 base. The germline gives CDR1 LNHDA, CDR2 SQIVND (reference sequence). The CDR3 length is 15 residues. The CDR3 reads CASSRGQVNTGELFF. CDR3 coding DNA: TGTGCCAGTAGTCGGGGACAGGTGAACACCGGGGAGCTGTTTTTT.

The genes are TRBV11-1 and TRBJ1-1; 8 positions agree with TRBD1. V shed 5 bases, J shed 4 bases, and the junction held 9 bases outside the gene matches. Germline V gene sequence: CDR1 SGHAT, CDR2 FQDESV (reference sequence). This CDR3 is built from 15 residues. CDR3 loop: CASSPRQGSGTEAFF. CDR3 coding DNA: TGTGCCAGCAGCCCCAGACAGGGGTCCGGCACTGAAGCTTTCTTT.

The chain uses TRBV6-2 or TRBV6-3 and TRBJ1-1; 7 bases agree with TRBD1. The CDR3 runs to 13 residues. V lost 6 bases to trimming and J lost 1 base; unmatched junction nucleotides: 2. Looked up from germline, CDR1 is MNHEY and CDR2 is SVGEGT. CDR3 nucleotide sequence: TGTGCCAGCAGCACAGGGGCGAACACTGAAGCTTTCTTT. Translation: CASSTGANTEAFF.

The rearrangement uses TRBV4-2 and TRBJ1-4, with no clear D. V gave up 0 bases and J gave up 7 bases, with 6 bases separating them. CDR1 and CDR2 from the germline V gene are LGHNA and YNFKEQ. This CDR3 is built from 13 residues. CDR3 nucleotides: TGTGCCAGCAGCCAAGAGTATCGTGAAAAACTGTTTTTT. It specifies CASSQEYREKLFF.

This sequence joins TRBV5-1 and TRBJ2-5, with a possible D match to TRBD2 (7 bases). CDR3 length equals 16 residues. V lost 0 bases to trimming and J lost 1 base, with 13 bases between them. Germline CDR1 is SGHRS and CDR2 is YFSETQ. CDR3 residues: CASSLGVGGPQETQYF. The CDR3 DNA sequence: TGCGCCAGCAGCTTGGGGGTGGGGGGGCCCCAAGAGACCCAGTACTTC.

The rearrangement uses TRBV6-5 and TRBJ1-5, with TRBD1 matching 7 bases. Germline V gene data show CDR1 as MNHEY and CDR2 as SVGAGI. V was pared by 10 bases and J by 3 bases, with 6 bases of the junction left unmatched. The CDR3 consists of 13 residues. The CDR3 DNA follows: TGTGCCATTTCACAGGGGAACAATCAGCCCCAGCATTTT. Amino acids: CAISQGNNQPQHF.

This clone is a singleton in its sample. This rearrangement joins TRBV7-3 to TRBJ2-3; tentative D call: TRBD2 (6 bases). Between the trimmed V and J ends, which lost 7 bases and 1 base, there was a span of 15 bases. In germline, CDR1 is SGHTA, CDR2 FQGTGA. The CDR3 consists of 15 residues. The CDR3 here is CASTRSGLGTDTQYF. The CDR3 DNA is TGTGCCAGCACCCGAAGCGGGTTGGGCACAGATACGCAGTATTTT.